This TCR beta chain was captured by sequencing in a study of Graves' ophthalmopathy and Graves' hyperthyroidism. The study amplified TCR beta CDR3 regions using RNA transcripts. First-round RT-PCR relied on HTBI primers, and a second-round multiplex PCR came next. MiXCR was run by TCRdb on the multiplex PCR reads, yielding one entry per CDR3 protein. The sample contains about 16,000 distinct CDR3 sequences, more than 45% of which appear only once. V dropped 4 bases and J dropped 2 bases, with 12 bases sitting between them. This CDR3 is built from 15 residues. Sequencing was carried out using peripheral blood. This TCR was recovered from a woman aged 40-49 years with stable Graves' hyperthyroidism. The chain couples TRBV12-3 or TRBV12-4 to TRBJ1-5; D is perhaps TRBD1 (6 bases). The CDR3 DNA is TGTGCCAGCAGTTGGCGGGGGGGCGGCAATCAGCCCCAGCATTTT. Residues: CASSWRGGGNQPQHF.